Listed here are 2 T cell receptor beta chains from one sample, sequenced in a study of blood T cell repertoires in COVID-19. Clones were sequenced by immunoSEQ multiplex PCR, and TCRdb holds only the in-frame ones, with some missing. This sample has 120,000 to 150,000 clones, with around 80% found just once. The sample consisted of peripheral blood. Receptors were obtained from a man aged 50-60 years with acute or convalescent COVID-19.

The CDR3 protein is CASSALAVDTQYF. In DNA, the CDR3 is TGTGCCAGCAGTGCACTAGCAGTAGATACGCAGTATTTT. The rearrangement joins TRBV3-1 (or the pseudogene TRBV3-2) to TRBJ2-3; possibly TRBD2 for D (6 bases). V was shortened by 6 bases and J by 5 bases, with 12 bases between the two germline ends. Germline V gene data show CDR1 as LGHDT and CDR2 as YNNKEL (reference sequence). The length of the CDR3 is 13 residues.

This clone was seen only a few times. The chain joins TRBV3-1 (or the pseudogene TRBV3-2) to TRBJ1-6, with TRBD1 matching over 7 bases. V shed 4 bases, J shed 9 bases, and the junction held 6 bases outside the gene matches. The CDR3 spans 14 residues. Germline V CDR1 and CDR2: LGHDT, YNNKEL (reference sequence). The DNA for the CDR3 is TGTGCCAGCAGCCTGACGACAGGGCGTTCACCCCTCCACTTT. Its translation is CASSLTTGRSPLHF.